A selection of T cell receptor beta chains follows, all from one sample in a study of cytomegalovirus exposure and HLA in healthy donors. Sequencing was performed with immunoSEQ multiplex PCR; in TCRdb, only in-frame clones are kept and a portion is missing. The repertoire holds 120,000 to 150,000 clones, roughly nine tenths seen once, with about 0.64% in the top ten. Sequenced sample: PBMCs. The receptors stem from a man younger than 35 in good health and CMV-seronegative. Both conserved end residues are part of each CDR3. D genes are given only for firm matches. The size entry is marked missing in some rows and otherwise reads once, few, many or a size class.

>NA|TRBJ2-1|NA|TRBV11-2
CASSLDSLASGEQFF
TGTGCCAGCAGCTTAGATTCGCTAGCGTCTGGTGAGCAGTTCTTC
>NA|TRBJ2-1|NA|TRBV2
CASRQTSRLYNEQFF
TGTGCCAGCAGGCAGACTAGTCGTCTTTACAATGAGCAGTTCTTC
>NA|TRBJ1-1|NA|TRBV11-2
CASSPSRGKNTEAFF
TGTGCCAGCAGCCCCTCCCGGGGGAAAAACACTGAAGCTTTCTTT
>NA|TRBJ2-1|NA|TRBV4-1
CASRRLRLGGEQFF
TGCGCCAGCAGAAGACTACGCCTTGGGGGCGAGCAGTTCTTC
>NA|TRBJ1-5|NA|TRBV4-1
CASSQVGRGNQPQHF
TGCGCCAGCAGCCAAGTTGGCAGGGGCAATCAGCCCCAGCATTTT
>once|TRBJ1-4|NA|TRBV10-2
CASSDRTNEKLFF
TGCGCCAGCAGTGACAGAACTAATGAAAAACTGTTTTTT
>NA|TRBJ2-3|NA|TRBV5-4
CASSGSLDLQRTDTQYF
TGTGCCAGCAGCGGATCACTAGACCTCCAGCGCACAGATACGCAGTATTTT
>NA|TRBJ2-1|TRBD2|TRBV27
CASSFQGGPTEQFF
TGTGCCAGCAGTTTCCAGGGAGGGCCGACAGAGCAGTTCTTC
>NA|TRBJ1-3|TRBD1|TRBV19
CASRTAGTAGNTIYF
TGTGCCAGTAGAACCGCCGGGACAGCTGGAAACACCATATATTTT
>NA|TRBJ2-1|NA|TRBV27
CASSRPKTSRAYNEQFF
TGTGCCAGCAGTAGACCGAAGACCTCGAGGGCCTACAATGAGCAGTTCTTC
>NA|TRBJ2-1|NA|TRBV4-3
CASSQGVTRAVYNEQFF
TGCGCCAGCAGCCAAGGGGTGACGCGGGCGGTATACAATGAGCAGTTCTTC
>once|TRBJ2-2|TRBD2|TRBV18
CASSHPSSGNTGELFF
TGTGCCAGCTCACACCCGTCTAGCGGGAACACCGGGGAGCTGTTTTTT
>NA|TRBJ2-7|NA|TRBV19
CASSIGAGATYEQYF
TGTGCCAGTAGTATTGGTGCAGGGGCAACCTACGAGCAGTACTTC
>NA|TRBJ2-3|TRBD2|TRBV5-6
CASSLASGVTDTQYF
TGTGCCAGCAGCTTGGCCAGCGGGGTCACAGATACGCAGTATTTT
>NA|TRBJ1-2|NA|TRBV20-1
CSATGDYGYTF
TGCAGTGCTACAGGGGACTATGGCTACACCTTC
>NA|TRBJ1-5|TRBD1|TRBV5-1
CASSLGTGGGNQPQHF
TGCGCCAGCAGCTTGGGGACAGGGGGTGGCAATCAGCCCCAGCATTTT
>NA|TRBJ2-2|TRBD1|TRBV19
CASSIGTGGNGELFF
TGTGCCAGTAGTATAGGTACAGGGGGCAACGGGGAGCTGTTTTTT
>NA|TRBJ1-4|NA|TRBV27
CASSFQGINEKLFF
TGTGCCAGCAGTTTCCAGGGTATTAATGAAAAACTGTTTTTT
>NA|TRBJ2-5|NA|TRBV7-7
CASSVGDSAKTQYF
TGTGCCAGCAGCGTGGGAGATAGTGCGAAGACCCAGTACTTC
>NA|TRBJ2-1|TRBD2|TRBV10-3
CAISEGRDYDHNEQFF
TGTGCCATCAGTGAGGGCCGGGACTACGACCACAATGAGCAGTTCTTC
>NA|TRBJ1-5|TRBD1|TRBV27
CASSTRTGVGNQPQHF
TGTGCCAGCAGTACACGGACAGGGGTTGGGAATCAGCCCCAGCATTTT
>NA|TRBJ1-6|TRBD1|TRBV6-6
CASSPTGDGSPLHF
TGTGCCAGCAGTCCCACAGGGGACGGTTCACCCCTCCACTTT
>once|TRBJ1-1|NA|TRBV5-6
CASSPSGRNTEAFF
TGTGCCAGCAGCCCGTCAGGAAGGAACACTGAAGCTTTCTTT
>NA|TRBJ2-1|TRBD2|TRBV30
CAWNWGTSGNNEQFF
TGTGCCTGGAACTGGGGTACTAGCGGTAACAATGAGCAGTTCTTC
>NA|TRBJ2-3|NA|TRBV30
CASAQGNTDTQYF
TGTGCCTCGGCACAGGGTAACACAGATACGCAGTATTTT
>NA|TRBJ1-5|NA|TRBV10-3
CAISDGPGDQPQHF
TGTGCCATCAGTGACGGGCCCGGGGATCAGCCCCAGCATTTT
>NA|TRBJ2-1|TRBD2|TRBV7-2
CASSPSSGSRSNEQFF
TGTGCCAGCAGCCCCTCTAGCGGGAGTCGGAGCAATGAGCAGTTCTTC
>once|TRBJ1-3|TRBD1|TRBV7-9
CASSLAGQGAGNTIYF
TGTGCCAGCAGCTTAGCCGGACAGGGGGCTGGAAACACCATATATTTT
>few|TRBJ2-7|TRBD2|TRBV7-9
CASSVLAAYTSYEQYF
TGTGCCAGCAGCGTTCTAGCGGCCTATACTTCCTACGAGCAGTACTTC
>NA|TRBJ2-6|NA|TRBV4-3
CASGQQGSGANVLTF
TGCGCCAGCGGCCAACAGGGTTCTGGGGCCAACGTCCTGACTTTC
>NA|TRBJ1-1|NA|TRBV27
CASSLQRNTEAFF
TGTGCCAGCAGTCTACAGAGGAACACTGAAGCTTTCTTT
>NA|TRBJ1-6|NA|TRBV19
CASSRQSSYNSPLHF
TGTGCCAGTAGCCGACAGAGCTCCTATAATTCACCCCTCCACTTT
>NA|TRBJ2-3|TRBD1|TRBV5-4
CASSSRGGQHTDTQYF
TGTGCCAGCAGCTCCCGTGGGGGACAGCACACAGATACGCAGTATTTT
>NA|TRBJ1-4|TRBD1|TRBV27
CASSLYGTGARDATNEKLFF
TGTGCCAGCAGTTTATACGGGACAGGGGCGCGGGACGCAACTAATGAAAAACTGTTTTTT
>NA|TRBJ1-2|NA|TRBV27
CASSSLGGPLYGYTF
TGTGCCAGCAGTTCCTTAGGAGGGCCGCTCTATGGCTACACCTTC
>NA|TRBJ1-2|NA|TRBV2
CASSQQGNYGYTF
TGTGCCAGCAGCCAACAGGGTAACTATGGCTACACCTTC
>NA|TRBJ1-5|NA|TRBV5-5
CASSLEDRVQPQHF
TGTGCCAGCAGCTTGGAAGATCGGGTTCAGCCCCAGCATTTT
>NA|TRBJ1-4|TRBD1|TRBV6-6
CASSPGTGRGKLFF
TGTGCCAGCAGTCCTGGGACAGGGAGGGGAAAACTGTTTTTT
>NA|TRBJ2-1|NA|TRBV9
CASSVGPRAGDNEQFF
TGTGCCAGCAGCGTAGGCCCCAGGGCAGGGGACAATGAGCAGTTCTTC
>NA|TRBJ2-3|TRBD2|TRBV29-1
CSAGGLAGMVMDTQYF
TGCAGCGCTGGGGGACTAGCGGGGATGGTGATGGATACGCAGTATTTT
>NA|TRBJ2-1|NA|TRBV23-1
CASSQSWPPRTYNEQFF
TGCGCCAGCAGTCAATCATGGCCCCCTAGAACTTACAATGAGCAGTTCTTC
>NA|TRBJ2-3|TRBD2|TRBV30
CAWTVLAGGGDTQYF
TGTGCCTGGACTGTACTAGCGGGGGGAGGAGATACGCAGTATTTT
>NA|TRBJ2-1|NA|TRBV29-1
CSADGQQYNEQFF
TGCAGCGCCGATGGACAGCAATACAATGAGCAGTTCTTC
>NA|TRBJ1-1|NA|TRBV10-1
CASSPGGPEAFF
TGCGCCAGCAGCCCCGGGGGACCCGAAGCTTTCTTT
>NA|TRBJ2-3|TRBD2|TRBV29-1
CSVPPTSRGTDTQYF
TGCAGCGTACCCCCGACTAGCCGCGGCACAGATACGCAGTATTTT
>NA|TRBJ1-2|TRBD1|TRBV5-4
CASSLTGGGYGYTF
TGTGCCAGCAGCTTGACAGGGGGCGGTTATGGCTACACCTTC
>NA|TRBJ1-4|NA|TRBV29-1
CSVPGGNNEKLFF
TGCAGCGTGCCGGGAGGCAACAATGAAAAACTGTTTTTT
>NA|TRBJ2-3|TRBD2|TRBV11-2
CASSLLAGPTDTQYF
TGTGCCAGCAGCTTACTAGCGGGGCCCACAGATACGCAGTATTTT
>NA|TRBJ1-1|TRBD1|TRBV18
CASSPPGTARAEAFF
TGTGCCAGCTCACCACCGGGGACAGCAAGAGCTGAAGCTTTCTTT
>NA|TRBJ1-1|NA|TRBV5-4
CASSLAVRANTEAFF
TGTGCCAGCAGCTTGGCAGTCAGGGCGAACACTGAAGCTTTCTTT
>NA|TRBJ1-5|NA|TRBV11-2
CASSGGREGVGNQPQHF
TGTGCCAGCAGCGGAGGTAGGGAAGGAGTCGGCAATCAGCCCCAGCATTTT
>NA|TRBJ2-3|NA|TRBV9
CASSVFARAGISTDTQYF
TGTGCCAGCAGCGTGTTTGCTCGGGCGGGAATAAGCACAGATACGCAGTATTTT
>NA|TRBJ1-2|NA|TRBV9
CASSNRIYGYTF
TGTGCCAGTAGTAACAGGATCTATGGCTACACCTTC
>NA|TRBJ2-1|TRBD2|TRBV10-3
CAISSGTSGSDEQFF
TGTGCCATCAGTTCCGGGACTAGCGGGAGCGATGAGCAGTTCTTC
>once|TRBJ2-6|NA|TRBV19
CASNPREAGANVLTF
TGTGCCAGTAACCCCAGGGAGGCTGGGGCCAACGTCCTGACTTTC
>NA|TRBJ1-6|TRBD1|TRBV9
CASNRDRDSPLHF
TGTGCCAGCAACCGGGACAGGGATTCACCCCTCCACTTT